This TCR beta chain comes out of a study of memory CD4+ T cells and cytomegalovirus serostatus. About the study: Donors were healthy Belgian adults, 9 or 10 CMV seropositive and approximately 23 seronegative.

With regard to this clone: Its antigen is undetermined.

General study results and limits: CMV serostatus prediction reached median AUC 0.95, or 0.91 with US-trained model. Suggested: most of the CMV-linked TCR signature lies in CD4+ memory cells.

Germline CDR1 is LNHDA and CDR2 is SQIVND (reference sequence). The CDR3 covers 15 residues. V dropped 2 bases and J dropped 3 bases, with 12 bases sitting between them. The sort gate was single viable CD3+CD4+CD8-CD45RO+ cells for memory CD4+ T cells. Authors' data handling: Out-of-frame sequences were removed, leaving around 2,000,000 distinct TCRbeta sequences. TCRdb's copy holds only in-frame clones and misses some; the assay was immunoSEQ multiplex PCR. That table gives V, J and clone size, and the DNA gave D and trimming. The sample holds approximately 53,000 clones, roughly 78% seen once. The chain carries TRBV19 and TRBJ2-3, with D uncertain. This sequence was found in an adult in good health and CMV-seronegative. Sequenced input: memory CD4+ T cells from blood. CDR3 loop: CASSIRHGKTDTQYF. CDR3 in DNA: TGTGCCAGTAGTATACGGCATGGGAAGACAGATACGCAGTATTTT. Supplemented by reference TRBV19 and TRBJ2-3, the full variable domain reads DGGITQSPKYLFRKEGQNVTLSCEQNLNHDAMYWYRQDPGQGLRLIYYSQIVNDFQKGDIAEGYSVSREKKESFPLTVTSAQKNPTAFYLCASSIRHGKTDTQYFGPGTRLTVL.